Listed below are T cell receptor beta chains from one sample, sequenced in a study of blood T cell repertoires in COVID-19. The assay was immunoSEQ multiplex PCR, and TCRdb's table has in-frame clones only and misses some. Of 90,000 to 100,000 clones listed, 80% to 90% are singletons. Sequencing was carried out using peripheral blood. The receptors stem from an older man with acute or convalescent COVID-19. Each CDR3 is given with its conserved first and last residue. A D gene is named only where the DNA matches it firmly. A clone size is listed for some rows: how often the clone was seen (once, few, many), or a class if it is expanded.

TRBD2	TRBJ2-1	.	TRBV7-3	CASSLSGLAGVEQFF	TGTGCCAGCAGCTTAAGTGGACTAGCGGGAGTTGAGCAGTTCTTC
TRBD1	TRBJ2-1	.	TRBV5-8	CASSLAGQGYYNEQFF	TGTGCCAGCAGCTTGGCGGGACAGGGGTACTACAATGAGCAGTTCTTC
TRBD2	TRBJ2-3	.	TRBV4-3	CASSQTALGTIRTDTQYF	TGCGCCAGCAGCCAAACCGCTCTGGGGACTATACGCACAGATACGCAGTATTTT
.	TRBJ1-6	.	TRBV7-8	CASSSSSYNSPLHF	TGTGCCAGCAGCTCCAGCTCCTATAATTCACCCCTCCACTTT
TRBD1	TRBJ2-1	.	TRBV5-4	CASSAPGQGRDTEFF	TGTGCCAGCAGCGCCCCGGGACAGGGTAGGGATACGGAGTTCTTC
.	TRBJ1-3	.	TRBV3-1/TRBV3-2	CASSTGRGSGNTIYF	TGTGCCAGCAGCACCGGACGGGGCTCTGGAAACACCATATATTTT
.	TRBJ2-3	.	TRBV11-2	CASSLGSPITDTQYF	TGTGCCAGCAGCTTAGGGAGCCCCATCACAGATACGCAGTATTTT
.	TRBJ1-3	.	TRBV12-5	CASRDKSGNTIYF	TGTGCTAGCCGGGACAAATCTGGAAACACCATATATTTT
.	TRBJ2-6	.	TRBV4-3	CASSPSRDLSSGANVLTF	TGCGCCAGCAGCCCCTCCAGGGATTTAAGCTCTGGGGCCAACGTCCTGACTTTC
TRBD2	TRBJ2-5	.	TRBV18	CASSPRREGLKTQYF	TGTGCCAGCTCACCACGGCGGGAGGGCCTAAAGACCCAGTACTTC
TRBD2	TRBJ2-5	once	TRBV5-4	CASSYGREATQYF	TGTGCCAGCAGTTACGGACGGGAGGCGACCCAGTACTTC
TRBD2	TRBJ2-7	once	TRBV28	CASRPGLAGYEQYF	TGTGCCAGCAGGCCTGGACTAGCGGGATACGAGCAGTACTTC
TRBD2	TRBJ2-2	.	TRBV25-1	CASSLAGGLTGELFF	TGTGCCAGCAGTCTAGCGGGAGGGCTCACCGGGGAGCTGTTTTTT
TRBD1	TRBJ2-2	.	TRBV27	CANGTGSVNGELFF	TGTGCCAACGGGACAGGGAGCGTGAATGGGGAGCTGTTTTTT
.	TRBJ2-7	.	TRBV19	CASSIGPTSSYEQYF	TGTGCCAGTAGTATAGGCCCGACTAGTAGCTACGAGCAGTACTTC
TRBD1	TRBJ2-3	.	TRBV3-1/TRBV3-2	CASSPPGQGALDTQYF	TGTGCCAGCAGCCCACCGGGACAGGGGGCTTTAGATACGCAGTATTTT
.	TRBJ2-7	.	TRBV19	CASSMTPGGQGEQYF	TGTGCCAGTAGTATGACCCCAGGGGGGCAGGGCGAGCAGTACTTC
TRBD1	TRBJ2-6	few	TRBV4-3	CASSQVATGGSPGANVLTF	TGCGCCAGCAGCCAAGTCGCGACAGGGGGTAGCCCTGGGGCCAACGTCCTGACTTTC
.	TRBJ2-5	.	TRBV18	CASSTAHRDQETQYF	TGTGCCAGCTCAACTGCACACAGAGACCAAGAGACCCAGTACTTC
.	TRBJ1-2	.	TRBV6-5	CASSYTRGGYTF	TGTGCCAGCAGTTACACAAGGGGTGGCTACACCTTC
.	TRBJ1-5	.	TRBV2	CASSEKRQSVTPQHF	TGTGCCAGCAGTGAGAAGAGGCAGTCGGTTACCCCCCAGCATTTT
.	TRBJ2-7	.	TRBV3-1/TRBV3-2	CASSQGPRYYEQYF	TGTGCCAGCAGCCAGGGGCCCCGGTACTACGAGCAGTACTTC
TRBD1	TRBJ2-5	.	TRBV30	CAWSTGGAGETQYF	TGTGCCTGGAGTACAGGGGGCGCGGGAGAGACCCAGTACTTC
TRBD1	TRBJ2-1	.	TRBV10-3	CATTSGTGDRNEQFF	TGTGCCACAACCTCCGGGACAGGGGATCGGAATGAGCAGTTCTTC
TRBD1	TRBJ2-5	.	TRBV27	CASSIGWGQPDQETQYF	TGTGCCAGCAGTATTGGGTGGGGACAGCCTGACCAAGAGACCCAGTACTTC
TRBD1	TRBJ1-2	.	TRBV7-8	CASSLEDRGRNGYTF	TGTGCCAGCAGCTTGGAAGACAGGGGGCGAAATGGCTACACCTTC
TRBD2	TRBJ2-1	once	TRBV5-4	CASSSSGRAPEQFF	TGTGCCAGCAGCTCTAGCGGGAGGGCCCCTGAGCAGTTCTTC
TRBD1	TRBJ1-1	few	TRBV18	CASSPRRDSFAEAFF	TGTGCCAGCTCACCACGAAGGGACAGTTTCGCTGAAGCTTTCTTT
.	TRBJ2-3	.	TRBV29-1	CSVLWTSTDTQYF	TGCAGCGTGCTTTGGACTTCAACAGATACGCAGTATTTT